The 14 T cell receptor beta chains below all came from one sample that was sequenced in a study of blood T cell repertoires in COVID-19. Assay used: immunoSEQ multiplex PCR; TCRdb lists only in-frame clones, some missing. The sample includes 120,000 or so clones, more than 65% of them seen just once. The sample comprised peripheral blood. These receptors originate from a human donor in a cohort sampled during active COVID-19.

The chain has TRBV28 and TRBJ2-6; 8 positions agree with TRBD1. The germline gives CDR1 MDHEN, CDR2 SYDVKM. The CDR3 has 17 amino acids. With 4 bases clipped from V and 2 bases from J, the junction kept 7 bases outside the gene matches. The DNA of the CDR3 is TGTGCCAGCAGTTCCCCCTCACAGGGGGCTGGGGCCAACGTCCTGACTTTC. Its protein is CASSSPSQGAGANVLTF.

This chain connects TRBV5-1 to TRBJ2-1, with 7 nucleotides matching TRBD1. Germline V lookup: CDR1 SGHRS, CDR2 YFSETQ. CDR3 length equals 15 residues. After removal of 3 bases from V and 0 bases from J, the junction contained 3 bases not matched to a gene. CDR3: CASSWGQNSYNEQFF. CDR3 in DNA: TGCGCCAGCAGCTGGGGACAGAACTCCTACAATGAGCAGTTCTTC.

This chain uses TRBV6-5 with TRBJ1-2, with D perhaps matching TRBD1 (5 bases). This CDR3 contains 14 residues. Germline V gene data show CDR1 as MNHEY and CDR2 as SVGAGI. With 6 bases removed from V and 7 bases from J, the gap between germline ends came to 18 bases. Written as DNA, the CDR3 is TGTGCCAGCAGGCGGGACGGGCTTTCGTTTGGCTACACCTTC. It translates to CASRRDGLSFGYTF.

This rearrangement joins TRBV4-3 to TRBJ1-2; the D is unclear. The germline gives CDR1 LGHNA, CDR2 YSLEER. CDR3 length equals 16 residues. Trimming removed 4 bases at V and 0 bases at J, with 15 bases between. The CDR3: CASSPGRTVTNYGYTF. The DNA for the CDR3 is TGCGCCAGCAGCCCCGGGAGGACGGTTACTAACTATGGCTACACCTTC.

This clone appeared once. The CDR3 spells CASSLSRNIQYF. The CDR3 nucleotides are TGTGCCAGCAGCCTGAGCCGGAACATTCAGTACTTC. The V call is TRBV7-2, the J call TRBJ2-4; D call uncertain. The germline gives CDR1 SGHTA, CDR2 FQGNSA. With 5 bases removed from V and 7 bases from J, the gap between germline ends came to 9 bases. This CDR3 comprises 12 residues.

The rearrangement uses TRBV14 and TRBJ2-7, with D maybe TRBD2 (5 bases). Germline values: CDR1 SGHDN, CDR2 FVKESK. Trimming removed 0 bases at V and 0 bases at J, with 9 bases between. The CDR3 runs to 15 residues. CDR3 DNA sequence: TGTGCCAGCAGCCAAGAATATGAGGGCTCCTACGAGCAGTACTTC. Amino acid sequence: CASSQEYEGSYEQYF.

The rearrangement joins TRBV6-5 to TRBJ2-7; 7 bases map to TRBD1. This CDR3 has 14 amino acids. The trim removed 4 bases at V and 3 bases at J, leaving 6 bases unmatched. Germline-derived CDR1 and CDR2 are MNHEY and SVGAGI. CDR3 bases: TGTGCCAGCAGTTGGAGCAGGGGGAACTACGAGCAGTACTTC. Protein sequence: CASSWSRGNYEQYF.

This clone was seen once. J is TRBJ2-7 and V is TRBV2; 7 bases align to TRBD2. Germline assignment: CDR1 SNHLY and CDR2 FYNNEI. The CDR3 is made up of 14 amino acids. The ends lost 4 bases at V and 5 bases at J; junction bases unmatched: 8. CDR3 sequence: CASSVGGGWDEQYF. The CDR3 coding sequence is TGTGCCAGCAGTGTTGGGGGAGGGTGGGACGAGCAGTACTTC.

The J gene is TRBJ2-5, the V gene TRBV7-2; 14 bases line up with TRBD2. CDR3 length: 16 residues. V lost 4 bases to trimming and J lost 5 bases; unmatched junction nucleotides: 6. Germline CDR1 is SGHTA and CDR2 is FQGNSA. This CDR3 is CASSSRLAGGLETQYF. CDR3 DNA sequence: TGTGCCAGCAGCTCGAGACTAGCGGGGGGGCTGGAGACCCAGTACTTC.

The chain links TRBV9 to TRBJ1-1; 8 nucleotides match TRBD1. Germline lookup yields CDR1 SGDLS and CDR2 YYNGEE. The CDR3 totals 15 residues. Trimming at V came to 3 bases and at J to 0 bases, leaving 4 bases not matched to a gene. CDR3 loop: CASSGRTGLNTEAFF. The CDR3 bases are TGTGCCAGCAGCGGAAGGACAGGGCTGAACACTGAAGCTTTCTTT.

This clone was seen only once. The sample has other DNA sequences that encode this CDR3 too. The CDR3 DNA is TGTGCCAGCAGCGTAGCGGGCGGGTACGGAGAGACCCAGTACTTC. It is translated as CASSVAGGYGETQYF. The chain uses TRBV9 and TRBJ2-5; possible D gene TRBD2, 5 bases. V lost 0 bases and J 4 bases, leaving 13 bases between the germline ends. This CDR3 comprises 15 residues. CDR1 and CDR2 from the germline V gene are SGDLS and YYNGEE.

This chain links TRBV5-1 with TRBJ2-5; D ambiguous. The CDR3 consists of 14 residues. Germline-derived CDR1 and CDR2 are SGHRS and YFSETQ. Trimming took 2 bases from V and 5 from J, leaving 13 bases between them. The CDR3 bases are TGCGCCAGCAGCTTTCAGGTCTTTGGGGAGACCCAGTACTTC. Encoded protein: CASSFQVFGETQYF.

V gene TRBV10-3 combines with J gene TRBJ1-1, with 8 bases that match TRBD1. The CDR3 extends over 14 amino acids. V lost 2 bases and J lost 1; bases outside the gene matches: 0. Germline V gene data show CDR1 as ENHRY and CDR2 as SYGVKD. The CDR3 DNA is TGTGCCATCAGTGAGGACAGGGGGAACACTGAAGCTTTCTTT. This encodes CAISEDRGNTEAFF.

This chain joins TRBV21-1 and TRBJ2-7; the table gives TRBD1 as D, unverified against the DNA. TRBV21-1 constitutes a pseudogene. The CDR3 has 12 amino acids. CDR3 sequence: CASRDRVSEQYF. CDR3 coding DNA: TGTGCCAGCCGGGACAGGGTGTCCGAGCAGTACTTC.